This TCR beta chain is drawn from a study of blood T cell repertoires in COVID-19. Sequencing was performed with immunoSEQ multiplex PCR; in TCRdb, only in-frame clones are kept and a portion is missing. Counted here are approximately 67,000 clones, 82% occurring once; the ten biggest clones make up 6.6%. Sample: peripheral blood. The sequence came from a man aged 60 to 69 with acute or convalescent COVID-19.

The CDR3: CASSWVGGSTEAFF. The CDR3 DNA reads as TGTGCCAGCAGTTGGGTGGGGGGGAGTACTGAAGCTTTCTTT. The chain is built from TRBV2 and TRBJ1-1, with D perhaps TRBD1 (5 bases). This CDR3 contains 14 residues. Germline V gene data show CDR1 as SNHLY and CDR2 as FYNNEI. The germline V and J ends were trimmed by 5 bases and 5 bases, with 15 bases remaining between them.